The source of this T cell receptor beta chain is a study of tissue T cells after allogeneic stem cell transplantation. Trimming left V 3 bases short and J 2 bases short, with 7 bases between. Germline CDR1 and CDR2: SGDLS and YYNGEE. The CDR3 covers 13 residues. Enrolled prospectively were adult allogeneic hematopoietic cell transplant recipients whose graft-versus-host disease was steroid-refractory. Produced via immunoSEQ multiplex PCR; TCRdb's table is partial and in-frame only. The top ten hold 16% of the sample, which has about 2,500 clones, 72% seen once. Material: colon tissue, obtained at autopsy. The V and J genes are TRBV9 and TRBJ2-3, with no clear D. The clonotype was recovered from a male patient aged 60 or older with steroid-refractory graft-versus-host disease after an allogeneic stem cell transplant. A share of the T cells may be of graft donor origin. The CDR3: CASSEINTDTQYF. Written as DNA, the CDR3 is TGTGCCAGCAGCGAAATAAACACAGATACGCAGTATTTT.